The entry below gives a single TCR beta chain sequence along with its context. This clonotype was seen repeatedly, ten times or more. The antigen this receptor binds is unknown. No base quality values were provided; no much bigger clone lies one nucleotide off. Clipping removes 5 bases from V and 3 bases from J, with 11 as the unmatched junction base count. As encoded in the germline V gene, CDR1 is SGHVS while CDR2 is FNYEAQ. Inclusive of the bounding cysteine and phenylalanine, the CDR3 is 16 residues long. Here the CDR3 DNA is all that survives: 48 bases in frame from base 1. Libraries were constructed by PCR. TCRdb records Illumina HiSeq 2500 as the sequencer. Molecular barcoding was employed in the preparation of TCR libraries, with unique molecular identifiers being used to normalize TCRbeta repertoire quantification. TCRdb handled the public reads itself, with Q25 trimming in fastp and clone calling in MiXCR, and kept productive beta chains. Every distinct CDR3 protein forms one entry, paired with its most common genes and DNA. The sample table holds hundreds of thousands of distinct CDR3 sequences, of which around 10% were seen once. The ten most abundant clones make up about 20% of the sample.

This record belongs to a study of T-cell reconstitution after alpha-beta-depleted transplantation in children listed by TCRdb under 2016. About the investigation overall: Using TCR repertoire profiling, the study followed T-cell immune reconstitution in a quantitative way in children after TCRalphabeta/CD19-depleted allogeneic hematopoietic cell transplantation.

General study outcomes and caveats: The apparently early alphabetaT-cell count recovery about two months after transplant was reportedly dependent on only several hundred rapidly expanded clones derived from non-depleted graft cells. Over the following months the frequencies of hyperexpanded clones went down, and after one year T-cell counts and TCRbeta diversity were mostly credited to newly produced T cells. The high TCRbeta diversity at day 60 in some patients was ascribed to recipient T cells and intrathymic progenitors that had survived conditioning.

The sample's treatment or condition label is to be understood as: allogeneic hematopoietic cell transplantation with graft depleted of TCRalphabeta T cells and CD19 B cells. Transplant recipients were children who received TCRalphabeta/CD19-depleted allogeneic hematopoietic cell grafts. The sample consisted of peripheral blood, taken 180 days after TCRalphabeta/CD19-depleted stem cell transplant. The TCR sequence derives from a male patient under 10 years old who had a stem cell transplant for chronic granulomatous disease, so the T cells may come from the graft donor. The chain is encoded by TRBV7-6 joined to TRBJ2-3, and 7 junctional nucleotides match TRBD2. The CDR3 is CASSKGREKGTDTQYF. The sequenced DNA is TGTGCCAGCAGCAAGGGGCGGGAGAAGGGGACAGATACGCAGTATTTT.